This T cell receptor (beta chain) derives from a study of blood T cells in healthy people across ages. Study-level findings and limits: Per million T cells, TCR beta diversity dropped about linearly as age rose. Long-lived donors had more naive CD4+ cells and higher diversity than aged donors.

Then a second PCR, running about 6 to 11 cycles, was carried out with a sample-barcoded 5' primer and a J-beta primer mix. A template-switch adaptor that had 12 random nucleotides put a tag on each cDNA molecule. TCRdb reprocessed the 5' RACE reads with MiXCR, giving one entry per CDR3 protein. The sample has 1,500,000 or so distinct CDR3 sequences, 35% to 45% seen once. On this clonotype itself: Its antigen is unknown.

Germline V gives CDR1 SEHNR, CDR2 FQNEAQ (reference sequence). V was trimmed by 6 bases and J by 2 bases, leaving 11 bases between them. The CDR3 consists of 14 residues. Total RNA extraction produced at least 5.5 micrograms (per sample) for the study. The source of this sequence is a woman in her late teens or twenties in good health. Input material: blood. The gene calls are TRBV7-9 and TRBJ2-1; D call uncertain. DNA for the CDR3: TGTGCCAGCAGGGGGTCGGCCACCTACAATGAGCAGTTCTTC. Its translation: CASRGSATYNEQFF.